The 8 T cell receptor beta chains below come from one sample, sequenced in a study of blood T cell repertoires in COVID-19. Produced via immunoSEQ multiplex PCR; TCRdb's table is partial and in-frame only. Counted here are fewer than 250,000 clones, 92% occurring once; the ten biggest clones make up about 0.8%. What was sequenced was peripheral blood. Every receptor here comes from a man aged 30-40 years with COVID-19, enrolled during active disease.

This clone has a handful of counts. The chain carries TRBV7-9 and TRBJ1-3; D perhaps matches TRBD1 (6 bases). The CDR3 totals 15 residues. CDR1 is SEHNR, CDR2 FQNEAQ, per germline (reference sequence). V lost 4 bases and J lost 0, with 10 bases in between. CDR3 sequence (DNA): TGTGCCAGCAGCTCGGACAGCAGCTCTGGAAACACCATATATTTT. It codes for CASSSDSSSGNTIYF.

The chain joins TRBV2 to TRBJ1-6; D is unresolved. Trimming took off 6 bases at V and 18 bases at J, with 18 bases between the two ends. CDR1 and CDR2 from the germline V gene are SNHLY and FYNNEI. The CDR3 runs 12 residues. For the CDR3, the DNA is TGTGCCAGCAGGCCCGTAGGAGGCCGGGACCACTTT. Residues: CASRPVGGRDHF.

The V gene is TRBV5-6, the J gene TRBJ1-5; D remains unclear. The germline V and J ends were trimmed by 1 base and 0 bases, with 8 bases remaining between them. The length of the CDR3 is 15 residues. The germline CDR1 and CDR2 sequences are SGHDT and YYEEEE. CDR3 sequence: CASSLTPYSNQPQHF. In DNA, the CDR3 is TGTGCCAGCAGCTTGACACCTTATAGCAATCAGCCCCAGCATTTT.

Concerning this clone itself: This sample includes further DNA sequences coding for the same CDR3. The chain has TRBV5-1 and TRBJ1-1; maybe TRBD1 (5 bases). Germline V CDR1 and CDR2: SGHRS, YFSETQ. Trimming stripped 7 bases from V and 1 base from J, with 11 bases between. The CDR3 covers 13 residues. The CDR3 DNA is TGCGCCAGCCGTACAGGCGAGAACACTGAAGCTTTCTTT. It specifies CASRTGENTEAFF.

The chain couples TRBV7-9 to TRBJ1-5, with 8 nucleotides matching TRBD1. This CDR3 comprises 16 residues. The V segment lost 4 bases and the J segment 1 base; nucleotides outside the gene matches: 6. Germline values: CDR1 SEHNR, CDR2 FQNEAQ (reference sequence). The CDR3 protein is CASSSWTGLSNQPQHF. DNA of the CDR3: TGTGCCAGCAGCTCATGGACAGGGTTGAGCAATCAGCCCCAGCATTTT.

The rearrangement uses TRBV5-1 and TRBJ2-2; 7 positions agree with TRBD2. V gave up 4 bases and J gave up 2 bases; unmatched junction bases: 8. Germline loops: CDR1 SGHRS, CDR2 YFSETQ. This CDR3 is built from 16 residues. The CDR3 DNA is TGCGCCAGCAGCCCAAACAGCGGGGTAAACACCGGGGAGCTGTTTTTT. It yields the protein CASSPNSGVNTGELFF. Full variable domain (rest looked up from reference TRBV5-1 and TRBJ2-2): KAGVTQTPRYLIKTRGQQVTLSCSPISGHRSVSWYQQTPGQGLQFLFEYFSETQRNKGNFPGRFSGRQFSNSRSEMNVSTLELGDSALYLCASSPNSGVNTGELFFGEGSRLTVL.

This sequence joins TRBV7-3 and TRBJ2-1; TRBD2 is a possible D gene (7 bases). Germline loops: CDR1 SGHTA, CDR2 FQGTGA. The CDR3 runs 16 residues. Trimming pared 4 bases from V and 1 base from J, leaving 14 bases between. This chain's CDR3 is CASSSLGGQSYNEQFF. CDR3 DNA sequence: TGTGCCAGCAGCTCCCTCGGGGGGCAATCCTACAATGAGCAGTTCTTC.

The chain couples TRBV6-5 to TRBJ2-2; possible D gene TRBD1, 8 bases. Germline V gene sequence: CDR1 MNHEY, CDR2 SVGAGI. V was trimmed by 4 bases and J by 5 bases, leaving 14 bases between them. CDR3 length: 15 residues. The CDR3 region has the DNA TGTGCCAGCAGTTCTAACAGGGGGGGAACCGGGGAGCTGTTTTTT. It codes for CASSSNRGGTGELFF.